A selection of T cell receptor beta chains follows, all from one sample in a study of OX40 agonist ivuxolimab in advanced cancers. Here immunoSEQ multiplex PCR was the method, and the copy in TCRdb shows in-frame clones only, minus some. The sample yields about 58,000 clones, about four fifths seen once. The starting material was CD4+ or CD8+ T cells sorted from blood, obtained in a trial of the OX40 agonist ivuxolimab. The receptor set was obtained from an adult with an advanced solid tumor such as melanoma, head and neck, liver or kidney cancer. The CDR3 runs from the conserved cysteine through the conserved F or W. D genes are given only for firm matches. Size tells how often a clone was seen (once, few, many) or the class of an expanded clone, and some rows leave it out.

v_gene,j_gene,d_gene,abundance,CDR3nt,CDR3aa
TRBV30,TRBJ2-7,.,.,TGTGCCTGTGGGCAGGGTAGCCACGAGCAGTACTTC,CACGQGSHEQYF
TRBV6-6,TRBJ2-5,.,.,TGTGCCAGCAGGGGGGAGAAGACCCAGTACTTC,CASRGEKTQYF
TRBV14,TRBJ2-1,.,.,TGTGCCAGCAGCACACCATACAGGGCCGATATTAATAATGAGCAGTTCTTC,CASSTPYRADINNEQFF
TRBV19,TRBJ1-2,.,.,TGTGCCAGTAGTACGAATCGCAAGGGTAACTATGGCTACACCTTC,CASSTNRKGNYGYTF
TRBV6-1,TRBJ2-2,.,.,TGTGCCGGAGGGACTTTGAACACCGGGGAGCTGTTTTTT,CAGGTLNTGELFF
TRBV6-1,TRBJ2-1,.,.,TGTGCCAGCATAAGAGCCGGAGACTACAATGAGCAGTTCTTC,CASIRAGDYNEQFF
TRBV6-6,TRBJ1-6,.,.,TGTGCCAGCAGTGCGTTGGATTCACCCCTCCACTTT,CASSALDSPLHF
TRBV18,TRBJ2-2,.,.,TGTGCCAGCTCACCGCTGGGTACCGGGGAGCTGTTTTTT,CASSPLGTGELFF
TRBV9,TRBJ2-5,.,.,TGTGCCAGCAGCGTATGGGCGGGGAGGCGACAAGAGACCCAGTACTTC,CASSVWAGRRQETQYF
TRBV9,TRBJ2-5,TRBD1,.,TGTGCCAGCAGCGTAACAGGGGGCGTGGAGACCCAGTACTTC,CASSVTGGVETQYF
TRBV4-1,TRBJ2-1,.,.,TGCGCCAGCAGCCTGGACGGGTTAGGGGAGCAGTTCTTC,CASSLDGLGEQFF
TRBV10-1,TRBJ2-7,TRBD2,.,TGCGCCAGCAGCTTCGGGACTAGCGGAACCTACGAGCAGTACTTC,CASSFGTSGTYEQYF
TRBV11-2,TRBJ1-1,TRBD1,.,TGTGCCAGCAGCTTTCACAGGGGGGGGAACACTGAAGCTTTCTTT,CASSFHRGGNTEAFF
TRBV11-2,TRBJ2-2,.,.,TGTGCCAGCAGCTTAAGTGCCCCAGGGTTCAACACCGGGGAGCTGTTTTTT,CASSLSAPGFNTGELFF
TRBV19,TRBJ1-2,TRBD1,few,TGTGCCAGTAGCGGTAGGACAGGTCCTTTGGGCTACACCTTC,CASSGRTGPLGYTF
TRBV2,TRBJ1-6,.,.,TGTGCCAGCAGTGATCGGACAACTGGACTAAGCTCCTATAATTCACCCCTCCACTTT,CASSDRTTGLSSYNSPLHF
TRBV16,TRBJ1-2,.,.,TGTGCCAGCAGCCAATCGTCGGGCGCCTATGGCTACACCTTC,CASSQSSGAYGYTF
TRBV30,TRBJ1-1,.,.,TGTGCCTGGAGTACATCCAGGGCCACTGAAGCTTTCTTT,CAWSTSRATEAFF
TRBV5-1,TRBJ2-7,.,.,TGCGCCAGCAGCCCTCAGGCACTCTCCTACGAGCAGTACTTC,CASSPQALSYEQYF
TRBV27,TRBJ1-6,.,few,TGTGCCAGCAGTTTAAGTCGCGGCCAGGAGTATAATTCACCCCTCCACTTT,CASSLSRGQEYNSPLHF
TRBV6-1,TRBJ1-1,TRBD1,.,TGTGCCAGCAGTGTGAATAAGGGGGCTAACGCTGAAGCTTTCTTT,CASSVNKGANAEAFF
TRBV29-1,TRBJ1-3,TRBD1,few,TGCAGCGCTAGACAGGGGGCTGGAAACACCATATATTTT,CSARQGAGNTIYF
TRBV7-9,TRBJ2-5,.,.,TGTGCCAGCAGCTCCTCGGGGGTCCGGGGAGAGACCCAGTACTTC,CASSSSGVRGETQYF
TRBV4-3,TRBJ1-2,.,few,TGCGCCAGCAGCCAAGCCGGGGGAGCTAACTATGGCTACACCTTC,CASSQAGGANYGYTF
TRBV27,TRBJ1-1,TRBD1,once,TGTGCCAGCAGCCGGACAGGGCGCCCAAACACTGAAGCTTTCTTT,CASSRTGRPNTEAFF
TRBV30,TRBJ2-2,.,.,TGTGCCTGGAGGGGGCACTTGGCACCGAACACCGGGGAGCTGTTTTTT,CAWRGHLAPNTGELFF
TRBV5-4,TRBJ2-5,.,.,TGTGCCAGCAGCGTTGCTGGTAGTTCCGAGACCCAGTACTTC,CASSVAGSSETQYF
TRBV19,TRBJ1-2,TRBD1,.,TGTGCCAGTAGTAACCGGGACAGTATCTATGGCTACACCTTC,CASSNRDSIYGYTF
TRBV12-5,TRBJ2-7,TRBD1,.,TGTGCTAGTGGTTACGGACAGGGGGCGAACTACGAGCAGTACTTC,CASGYGQGANYEQYF
TRBV19,TRBJ2-1,.,.,TGTGCCAGTAGTAAATCTAGCTATGAGCAGTTCTTC,CASSKSSYEQFF
TRBV18,TRBJ2-3,.,.,TGTGCCAGCTCACCACCGACCCGAGATACGCAGTATTTT,CASSPPTRDTQYF
TRBV30,TRBJ1-2,.,.,TGTGCCTGGAGCAGGGGAGCTAACTATGGCTACACCTTC,CAWSRGANYGYTF
TRBV30,TRBJ2-4,TRBD1,.,TGTGCCTGGAACCGGGACAGGGGAAACATTCAGTACTTC,CAWNRDRGNIQYF
TRBV11-2,TRBJ2-5,TRBD2,.,TGTGCCAGCAGCTTAGATTATTCGGCTGGCGGGAGAGAGACCCAGTACTTC,CASSLDYSAGGRETQYF
TRBV19,TRBJ1-5,.,few,TGTGCCAGTAGTGTACAGGGCGGTCAGCCCCAGCATTTT,CASSVQGGQPQHF
TRBV6-6,TRBJ1-1,.,.,TGTGCCAGCACGACCAGGAAGGCTGGTAGCACTGAAGCTTTCTTT,CASTTRKAGSTEAFF
TRBV5-1,TRBJ2-1,TRBD1,once,TGCGCCAGCAGCCCGGGACAGCGCTACAATGAGCAGTTCTTC,CASSPGQRYNEQFF
TRBV7-9,TRBJ1-2,.,.,TGTGCCAGCAGCTTAGCGGGGGGGACAACCTATGGCTACACCTTC,CASSLAGGTTYGYTF
TRBV11-2,TRBJ2-7,TRBD2,.,TGTGCCAGCAGCTTCTCCCCTACTAGCGGGTACGAGCAGTACTTC,CASSFSPTSGYEQYF
TRBV11-2,TRBJ2-7,TRBD2,.,TGTGCCAGCAGCTCTACCCGACTAGCGGGAGTATTCTACGAGCAGTACTTC,CASSSTRLAGVFYEQYF
TRBV7-9,TRBJ2-7,TRBD2,.,TGTGCCTCTTCAAGGGCGGGAGGGCCTTACGAGCAGTACTTC,CASSRAGGPYEQYF
TRBV5-4,TRBJ2-3,TRBD1,.,TGTGCCAGCAGCCCGGGACAGGGTCTGGGTACGCAGTATTTT,CASSPGQGLGTQYF
TRBV6-6,TRBJ1-2,TRBD1,few,TGTGCCAGCAGTACAGGGGGCCGGGGCAGGCATGGCTACACCTTC,CASSTGGRGRHGYTF
TRBV7-9,TRBJ2-5,.,.,TGTGCCAGCGGGGCCGGCGAGACCCAGTACTTC,CASGAGETQYF
TRBV11-3,TRBJ2-1,TRBD2,.,TGTGCCAGCAGCTTCCGTAGCGGGAGAGGGGGTGAGCAGTTCTTC,CASSFRSGRGGEQFF
TRBV2,TRBJ1-4,TRBD1,.,TGTGCCAGCAGTGGGGGATTGACAGGGGCAGATGAAAAACTGTTTTTT,CASSGGLTGADEKLFF
TRBV19,TRBJ2-1,TRBD2,.,TGTGCCAGTACCAATAGCGGGAGGTACCTTAGGTCCTACAATGAGCAGTTCTTC,CASTNSGRYLRSYNEQFF
TRBV12-5,TRBJ1-1,.,.,TGTGCTAGTGGTTTGGTCAAGAACACTGAAGCTTTCTTT,CASGLVKNTEAFF
TRBV7-2,TRBJ1-1,.,.,TGTGCCAGCAGCTTAGAGGGGCGCACTGAAGCTTTCTTT,CASSLEGRTEAFF
TRBV10-1,TRBJ1-1,TRBD1,.,TGCGCCAGCAGTACCGGGACAGGGGGGACTGAAGCTTTCTTT,CASSTGTGGTEAFF
TRBV11-2,TRBJ1-1,TRBD1,.,TGTGCCAGCAGCTCGCTACAGGGGCGGTATGAAGCTTTCTTT,CASSSLQGRYEAFF
TRBV6-1,TRBJ2-7,.,.,TGTGCCAGCAGTCCCCGAGGGGGGGTCTACGAGCAGTACTTC,CASSPRGGVYEQYF
TRBV19,TRBJ2-5,.,.,TGTGCCAGTAGCCCAGAGGAGCTTTCAGAGACCCAGTACTTC,CASSPEELSETQYF